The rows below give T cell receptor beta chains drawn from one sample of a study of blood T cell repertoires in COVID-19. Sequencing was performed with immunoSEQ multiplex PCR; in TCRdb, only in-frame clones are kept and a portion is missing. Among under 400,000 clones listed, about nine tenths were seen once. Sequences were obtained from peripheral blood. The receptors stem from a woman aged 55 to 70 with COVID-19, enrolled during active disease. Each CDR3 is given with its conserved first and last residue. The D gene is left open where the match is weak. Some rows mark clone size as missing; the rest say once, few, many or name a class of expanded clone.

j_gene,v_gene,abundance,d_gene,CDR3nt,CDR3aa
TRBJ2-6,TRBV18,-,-,TGTGCCAGCTCACCCTCAGGGCTTGATGTCCTGACTTTC,CASSPSGLDVLTF
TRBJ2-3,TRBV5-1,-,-,TGCGCCAGCAGCTTGATCAGGGGTGTTGGCACAGATACGCAGTATTTT,CASSLIRGVGTDTQYF
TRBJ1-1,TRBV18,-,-,TGTGCCAGCTCATCAGAAATACTGGGCAACACTGAAGCTTTCTTT,CASSSEILGNTEAFF
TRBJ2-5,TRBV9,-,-,TGTGCCAGCAGCGTGAGGTCATCTCAAGAGACCCAGTACTTC,CASSVRSSQETQYF
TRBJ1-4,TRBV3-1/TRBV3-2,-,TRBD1,TGTGCCAGCAGCCATGGGGACAGGGGATTTGAAAAACTGTTTTTT,CASSHGDRGFEKLFF
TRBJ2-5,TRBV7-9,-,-,TGTGCCAGCAGTCCAGGATCGATTCAAGAGACCCAGTACTTC,CASSPGSIQETQYF
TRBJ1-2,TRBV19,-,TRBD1,TGTGCCAGTATTAGCCTGGACAGGACGTTCTATGGCTACACCTTC,CASISLDRTFYGYTF
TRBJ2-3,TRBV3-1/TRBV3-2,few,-,TGTGCCAGCAGCCAAGTGCTTCAGGACTCGAGGACAGATACGCAGTATTTT,CASSQVLQDSRTDTQYF
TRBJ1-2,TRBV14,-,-,TGTGCCAGCAGCCAAGATCTAGGCACTCACTATGGCTACACCTTC,CASSQDLGTHYGYTF
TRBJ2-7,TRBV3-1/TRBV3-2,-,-,TGTGCCAGCAGCCCCCAGGTCAGCTCCTACGAGCAGTACTTC,CASSPQVSSYEQYF
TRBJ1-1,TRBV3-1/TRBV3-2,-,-,TGTGCCAGCAGCCAACATGCGGGGGGAAAGGCTTTCTTT,CASSQHAGGKAFF
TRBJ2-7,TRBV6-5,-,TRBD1,TGTGCCAGCTCTAAGGGGGAGACAGGGGGGTACGAGCAGTACTTC,CASSKGETGGYEQYF
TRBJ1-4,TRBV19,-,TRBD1,TGTGCCAGTACCCCGGGACAGGGAAGAAGGGCTAATGAAAAACTGTTTTTT,CASTPGQGRRANEKLFF
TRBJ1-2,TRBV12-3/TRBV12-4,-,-,TGTGCCAGCAGTCCCGGAGCAAGCGGCTACACCTTC,CASSPGASGYTF
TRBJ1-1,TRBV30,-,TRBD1,TGTGCCTGGAGTCTGAGGGACAGGGGGGTAGTGGCTTTCTTT,CAWSLRDRGVVAFF
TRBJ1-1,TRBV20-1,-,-,TGCAGTGCTAGTAGGGACACCAACACTGAAGCTTTCTTT,CSASRDTNTEAFF
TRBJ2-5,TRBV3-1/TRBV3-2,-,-,TGTGCCAGCAGCCAAGATAACCACAGACAAGAGACCCAGTACTTC,CASSQDNHRQETQYF
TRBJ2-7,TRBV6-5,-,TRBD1,TGTGCCAGCAAGACAGGGTCAGTTTCCTACGAGCAGTACTTC,CASKTGSVSYEQYF
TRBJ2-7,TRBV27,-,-,TGTGCCAGCAGGTACCAAGGCAGGCAAGCCTACGAGCAGTACTTC,CASRYQGRQAYEQYF
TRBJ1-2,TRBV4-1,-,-,TGCGCCAGCAGCCAAGATTGGAGGGATCGAGGCTACACCTTC,CASSQDWRDRGYTF